This is a list of T cell receptor beta chains from one sample in a study of siplizumab effects on memory and regulatory T cells. Sequencing used immunoSEQ multiplex PCR; TCRdb keeps in-frame clones, though not all of them. The table records more than 85,000 clones, more than 90% of them present only once. The sample comprised CD4+ T cells sorted from blood. These receptors came from a human donor in good health. Some clones in this sample may be carry-over from other donors' samples. The conserved cysteine and the conserved F or W are not part of the CDR3 here. The order of the fields is clone size, V gene, CDR3 protein. A row's size may be missing; if present it is once, few, many or a size class.

abundance: once
v_gene: TRBV11-2
CDR3aa: ASSSDRDQPQH

abundance: -
v_gene: TRBV6-1
CDR3aa: ASTLAGFVTDTQY

abundance: -
v_gene: TRBV5-6
CDR3aa: ASTDAGASGNYEQY

abundance: few
v_gene: TRBV5-5
CDR3aa: ASSLIQGAAGNTIY

abundance: -
v_gene: TRBV29-1
CDR3aa: SVEELAREQF

abundance: -
v_gene: TRBV27
CDR3aa: ASSPLYSNQPQH

abundance: -
v_gene: TRBV7-8
CDR3aa: ASSVGLAGIQETQY

abundance: -
v_gene: TRBV11-2
CDR3aa: ASRWAGRRSGANVLT

abundance: -
v_gene: TRBV2
CDR3aa: ASTYRGLNTEAF

abundance: -
v_gene: TRBV5-1
CDR3aa: ASSFLTGTSAGEQF

abundance: -
v_gene: TRBV19
CDR3aa: ASSIRTGELF

abundance: -
v_gene: TRBV19
CDR3aa: ASSSGSGPANYGYT

abundance: -
v_gene: TRBV14
CDR3aa: ASSQWGVEEKLF

abundance: -
v_gene: TRBV14
CDR3aa: ASSQGASEQY

abundance: -
v_gene: TRBV28
CDR3aa: ASSSSGTGGKSNQPQH

abundance: many
v_gene: TRBV2
CDR3aa: ASSAGQNTEAF

abundance: -
v_gene: TRBV5-4
CDR3aa: ASSLEVGYTGELF